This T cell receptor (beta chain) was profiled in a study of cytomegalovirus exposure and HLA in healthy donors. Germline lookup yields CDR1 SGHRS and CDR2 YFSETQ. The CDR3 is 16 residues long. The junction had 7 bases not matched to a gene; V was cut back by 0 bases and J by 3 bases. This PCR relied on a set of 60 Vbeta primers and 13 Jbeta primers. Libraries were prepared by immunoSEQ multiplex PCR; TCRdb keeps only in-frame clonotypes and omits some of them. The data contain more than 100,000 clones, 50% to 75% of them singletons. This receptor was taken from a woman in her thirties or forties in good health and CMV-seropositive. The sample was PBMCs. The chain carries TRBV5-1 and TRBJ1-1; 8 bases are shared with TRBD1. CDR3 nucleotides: TGCGCCAGCAGCTTGGCACAGGGGGAAGTATACACTGAAGCTTTCTTT. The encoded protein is CASSLAQGEVYTEAFF.